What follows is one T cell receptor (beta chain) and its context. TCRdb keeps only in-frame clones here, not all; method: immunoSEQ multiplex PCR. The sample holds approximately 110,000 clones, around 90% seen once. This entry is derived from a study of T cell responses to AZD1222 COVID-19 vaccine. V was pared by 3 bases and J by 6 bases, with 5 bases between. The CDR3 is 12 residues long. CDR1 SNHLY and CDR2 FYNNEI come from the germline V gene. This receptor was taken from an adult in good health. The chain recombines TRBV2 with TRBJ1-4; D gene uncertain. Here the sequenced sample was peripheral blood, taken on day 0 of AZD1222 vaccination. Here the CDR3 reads CASSEGYEKLFF. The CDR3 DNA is TGTGCCAGCAGTGAGGGGTATGAAAAACTGTTTTTT. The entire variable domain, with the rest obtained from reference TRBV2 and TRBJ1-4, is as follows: EPEVTQTPSHQVTQMGQEVILRCVPISNHLYFYWYRQILGQKVEFLVSFYNNEISEKSEIFDDQFSVERPDGSNFTLKIRSTKLEDSAMYFCASSEGYEKLFFGSGTQLSVL.